Presented here are 6 T cell receptor beta chains from one specimen sequenced in a study of patients and donors after allogeneic stem cell transplantation. A single record per CDR3 protein comes from TCRdb applying MiXCR to the RT-PCR reads. The table has approximately 200,000 distinct CDR3 sequences, about 38% seen once. Material for sequencing was blood, either unsorted or a sorted T cell fraction (not recorded which). The receptors shown here come from a human donor who was either an allogeneic HSCT recipient or a stem cell or donor lymphocyte infusion donor (not recorded which). It is not recorded whose cells these are; they may come from a transplant donor.

This clonotype came up a few times. V and J are TRBV20-1 and TRBJ2-7; 8 bases map to TRBD1. The V gene end was trimmed by 7 bases and the J gene end by 1 base; junction bases not matched to a gene: 6. This CDR3 has 13 residues. Germline V gene data show CDR1 as DFQATT and CDR2 as SNEGSKA (reference sequence). For the CDR3, the DNA is TGCAGTGGCCCCAGGGGGCCGTCCTACGAGCAGTACTTC. Protein product: CSGPRGPSYEQYF.

This clonotype showed up just a few times. The chain has TRBV12-3 or TRBV12-4 and TRBJ1-4; 9 bases fit TRBD1. With 5 bases clipped from V and 5 bases from J, the junction kept 3 bases outside the gene matches. This CDR3 region has 14 residues. In DNA form, the CDR3 reads TGTGCCAGCAGTCCCACAGGGGGCAATGAAAAACTGTTTTTT. Amino acid sequence: CASSPTGGNEKLFF.

The chain links TRBV6-5 to TRBJ1-1; D may be TRBD1 (5 bases). V shed 5 bases and J shed 3 bases, with 10 bases lying between them. The CDR3 sequence is 13 residues long. CDR1 and CDR2 (germline): MNHEY, SVGAGI. The CDR3 spells CASSEQDYTEAFF. The CDR3 nucleotides are TGTGCCAGCAGTGAACAGGATTACACTGAAGCTTTCTTT.

This clonotype was observed a few times. CDR3 in DNA: TGTGCCAGCACCACAAGGGGGAACGGGCCCGTGAACGAGCAGTACTTC. The encoded protein is CASTTRGNGPVNEQYF. The chain uses TRBV11-2 and TRBJ2-7; D perhaps matches TRBD1 (6 bases). Trimming left V 7 bases short and J 5 bases short, with 24 bases between. The CDR3 is 16 amino acids. The germline CDR1 and CDR2 sequences are SGHAT and FQNNGV.

The chain carries TRBV5-1 and TRBJ2-2; D unresolved. This CDR3 has 14 residues. The germline V and J ends were trimmed by 0 bases and 6 bases, with 9 bases remaining between them. Per germline, CDR1 SGHRS and CDR2 YFSETQ. The CDR3 DNA reads TGCGCCAGCAGCTTGGCAGAGATCGCCGGGGAGCTGTTTTTT. This encodes CASSLAEIAGELFF.

The chain carries TRBV21-1 and TRBJ1-4; TRBD1, the table's D call, was not compared with the DNA. TRBV21-1 counts as a pseudogene. The CDR3 is 17 residues long. The chain's CDR3 is CASSHEGGRRENEKLFF. The CDR3 bases are TGTGCCAGCTCCCACGAGGGGGGGCGCCGGGAAAATGAAAAACTGTTTTTT.